This note documents a single T cell receptor beta chain sequence. As handled by the study authors: Reference gene primers were amplified, and this amplification served to estimate nucleated cell counts. Profiled with immunoSEQ multiplex PCR; TCRdb holds only in-frame clones, not every one. The V and J calls and clone size are taken from that table; D and trimming were inferred from the DNA. The table records a few hundred thousand clones, under 90% of them present only once. The data are from a study of blood T cell repertoires in COVID-19. Study summary: Acute and convalescent COVID-19 specimens originated in the United States, Italy and Spain.

This CDR3 contains 12 residues. From germline, CDR1 is SQVTM and CDR2 ANQGSEA. The ends were cut back, 4 bases at V and 8 bases at J, with 12 bases in the middle. Sequencing input: peripheral blood. This TCR was sampled from a woman in her thirties with COVID-19, enrolled during active disease. The chain joins TRBV29-1 to TRBJ2-1, with D possibly TRBD1 on 5 matching bases. CDR3 region: CSVGGSRDEQFF. The DNA of the CDR3 is TGCAGCGTTGGTGGTAGCAGGGATGAGCAGTTCTTC.